These 27 T cell receptor beta chains were all obtained from the same sample, sequenced in a study of CD4+ T cells in melanoma. The table came from immunoSEQ multiplex PCR; TCRdb's copy has only in-frame clones and leaves some out. The sample has tens of thousands of clones, about 72% seen once. Material: tumor tissue. The receptors derive from a human donor with melanoma.

The V gene is TRBV19, the J gene TRBJ1-5, with D possibly TRBD1 on 5 matching bases. From germline, CDR1 is LNHDA and CDR2 SQIVND (reference sequence). V was clipped by 3 bases and J by 7 bases, with 13 bases between them. The CDR3 sequence is 14 residues long. The CDR3: CASSMFPGSQPQHF. CDR3 nucleotide sequence: TGTGCCAGTAGTATGTTTCCAGGGTCCCAGCCCCAGCATTTT.

This chain connects TRBV30 to TRBJ2-5, with D possibly being TRBD1 or TRBD2 (5 bases each). Per germline, CDR1 GTSNPN and CDR2 SVGIG (reference sequence). V lost 1 base and J lost 5, with 11 bases in between. The CDR3 sequence is 13 residues long. The CDR3 DNA is TGTGCCTGGAGTGGGGACCTCGGGGAGACCCAGTACTTC. It yields the protein CAWSGDLGETQYF.

This chain connects TRBV19 to TRBJ1-1; D ambiguous. CDR1 is LNHDA, CDR2 SQIVND, per germline (reference sequence). CDR3 size: 14 residues. The ends were cut back, 3 bases at V and 1 base at J, with 9 bases in the middle. CDR3: CASSIHQKNTEAFF. The CDR3 DNA is TGTGCCAGTAGTATTCATCAGAAGAACACTGAAGCTTTCTTT. Full variable domain (remainder filled in from reference TRBV19 and TRBJ1-1): DGGITQSPKYLFRKEGQNVTLSCEQNLNHDAMYWYRQDPGQGLRLIYYSQIVNDFQKGDIAEGYSVSREKKESFPLTVTSAQKNPTAFYLCASSIHQKNTEAFFGQGTRLTVV.

This rearrangement joins TRBV4-1 to TRBJ2-5, with 7 nucleotides matching TRBD1. J lost 3 bases, V lost 1 base, and 2 bases had no gene match. The germline V gene encodes CDR1 MGHRA and CDR2 YSYEKL. The length of the CDR3 is 14 residues. CDR3 sequence: CASSQAGTEETQYF. The CDR3 nucleotides read TGCGCCAGCAGCCAAGCCGGGACAGAAGAGACCCAGTACTTC.

The chain is built from TRBV19 and TRBJ2-3; 8 bases map to TRBD1. The germline CDR1 and CDR2 sequences are LNHDA and SQIVND (reference sequence). The V and J ends lost 3 bases and 2 bases, in that order; junction bases with no gene match: 4. This CDR3 region has 15 residues. The CDR3 reads CASSIVRGHTDTQYF. For the CDR3, the DNA is TGTGCCAGTAGTATTGTCAGGGGGCACACAGATACGCAGTATTTT.

This sequence joins TRBV5-1 and TRBJ2-1; possibly TRBD2 for D (6 bases). Germline V gene sequence: CDR1 SGHRS, CDR2 YFSETQ. The CDR3 consists of 16 residues. V was cut by 4 bases and J by 0 bases, with 14 bases left in between. Here the CDR3 DNA reads TGCGCCAGCAGCGCAGGGACTCCGAGCTCCTACAATGAGCAGTTCTTC. Encoded protein: CASSAGTPSSYNEQFF.

The table lists this clone with a few counts. This chain uses TRBV7-9 with TRBJ1-5; TRBD1 might be the D (6 bases). Trimming left V 5 bases short and J 5 bases short, with 22 bases between. CDR1 is SEHNR, CDR2 FQNEAQ, per germline (reference sequence). This CDR3 contains 17 residues. Here the CDR3 DNA reads TGTGCCAGCAGCCGCTATGTAGGGGGGAATTCCGATCAGCCCCAGCATTTT. Translating gives CASSRYVGGNSDQPQHF.

This clone is medium-sized. This chain joins TRBV27 and TRBJ2-7; TRBD1 is a possible D gene (5 bases). The CDR3 runs to 14 residues. V lost 3 bases and J 0 bases, leaving 9 bases between the germline ends. Germline V gives CDR1 MNHEY, CDR2 SMNVEV (reference sequence). CDR3 coding DNA: TGTGCCAGCAGTTTGACAGTTAACTCCTACGAGCAGTACTTC. Translated, it gives CASSLTVNSYEQYF.

The chain combines TRBV21-1 with TRBJ2-7. TRBV21-1 is a pseudogene. The length of the CDR3 is 14 residues. The CDR3 loop reads CASSKERGPYEQYF. The CDR3 DNA reads TGTGCCAGCAGCAAAGAAAGGGGACCCTACGAGCAGTACTTC.

This clone has at least ten counts. An end of the junction differs from the germline gene, which may be a read error. The chain recombines TRBV7-9 with TRBJ1-5; a possible D gene is TRBD1 (5 bases). This CDR3 is 15 amino acids long. The germline V gene has CDR1 SEHNR and CDR2 FQNEAQ (reference sequence). This chain's CDR3 is CASSQVVGGNQPQHF. CDR3 sequence (DNA): TGCGCCAGCAGCCAAGTCGTGGGGGGCAATCAGCCCCAGCATTTT. The full variable domain, with the rest looked up from reference TRBV7-9 and TRBJ1-5, is DTGVSQNPRHKITKRGQNVTFRCDPISEHNRLYWYRQTLGQGPEFLTYFQNEAQLEKSRLLSDRFSAERPKGSFSTLEIQRTEQGDSAMYLCASSQVVGGNQPQHFGDGTRLSIL.

The sample holds one count of this clone. This chain links TRBV29-1 with TRBJ1-1, with 11 bases matching TRBD1. V dropped 3 bases and J dropped 4; count of bases not matched to a gene: 7. CDR3 length equals 15 residues. In germline, CDR1 is SQVTM, CDR2 ANQGSEA. CDR3 DNA sequence: TGCAGCGTTGATAGGGACAGGGGGTCGGGCACTGAAGCTTTCTTT. This gives the protein CSVDRDRGSGTEAFF.

The CDR3 spells CASSNPGESHYEQYF. As DNA, the CDR3 is TGTGCCAGTAGTAACCCAGGGGAATCCCACTACGAGCAGTACTTC. This chain uses TRBV19 with TRBJ2-7, with a possible D match to TRBD1 (6 bases). The CDR3 sequence is 15 residues long. The germline V and J ends were trimmed by 4 bases and 3 bases, with 16 bases remaining between them. Looked up from germline, CDR1 is LNHDA and CDR2 is SQIVND (reference sequence).

In this sample, this clone turned up a few times. The chain combines TRBV7-6 with TRBJ2-1; the D is unclear. The CDR3 sequence is 11 residues long. With 5 bases removed from V and 7 bases from J, the gap between germline ends came to 6 bases. CDR1 SGHVS and CDR2 FNYEAQ come from the germline V gene. CDR3 nucleotides: TGTGCCAGCAGCCTTGGTAATGAGCAGTTCTTC. It codes for CASSLGNEQFF.

The chain joins TRBV10-2 to TRBJ2-7; possibly TRBD1 or TRBD2 for D (5 bases each). The V gene lost 6 bases and the J gene lost 6 bases, with 24 bases spanning the gap. Germline-derived CDR1 and CDR2 are WSHSY and SAAADI. The CDR3 runs 16 residues. The DNA for the CDR3 is TGCGCCAGCAGCCTATCGGCCGGGACCCGCACCTCCGAGCAGTACTTC. It yields the protein CASSLSAGTRTSEQYF.

This clone has only a few counts. This chain links TRBV19 with TRBJ2-3, with D perhaps given as TRBD1 or TRBD2 (5 bases each). Germline V gene lookup returns CDR1 LNHDA and CDR2 SQIVND (reference sequence). The CDR3 spans 15 residues. V gave up 3 bases and J gave up 6 bases, with 16 bases separating them. This CDR3 reads CASSILLGASDTQYF. The DNA of the CDR3 is TGTGCCAGTAGTATCTTACTAGGGGCGAGTGATACGCAGTATTTT. The whole variable domain, filled in from reference TRBV19 and TRBJ2-3, reads DGGITQSPKYLFRKEGQNVTLSCEQNLNHDAMYWYRQDPGQGLRLIYYSQIVNDFQKGDIAEGYSVSREKKESFPLTVTSAQKNPTAFYLCASSILLGASDTQYFGPGTRLTVL.

This sequence joins TRBV11-3 and TRBJ2-5, with D perhaps given as TRBD1 or TRBD2 (5 bases each). Near its end, the DNA agrees better with TRBJ2-7, so the J call may be wrong. The CDR3 is 14 residues long. CDR1 SGHNT and CDR2 YENEEA come from the germline V gene. CDR3 loop: CASSWGGGEGEQYF. In DNA, the CDR3 is TGTGCCAGCAGCTGGGGTGGGGGAGAAGGCGAGCAGTACTTC.

The chain uses TRBV5-1 and TRBJ2-1; no clear D gene. From germline, CDR1 is SGHRS and CDR2 YFSETQ. With 7 bases removed from V and 6 bases from J, the gap between germline ends came to 8 bases. This CDR3 is built from 11 residues. The chain's CDR3 is CASRASNEQFF. In DNA, the CDR3 is TGCGCCAGCCGGGCCTCCAATGAGCAGTTCTTC.

This clone was seen at least ten times. The chain is built from TRBV4-1 and TRBJ2-1; D not certain. CDR3 length equals 15 residues. Germline loops: CDR1 MGHRA, CDR2 YSYEKL. Trimming took 0 bases from V and 8 from J, leaving 14 bases between them. The chain's CDR3 is CASSQDPASRDEQFF. The CDR3 bases are TGCGCCAGCAGCCAAGATCCGGCGTCAAGGGATGAGCAGTTCTTC.

The V gene is TRBV5-1, the J gene TRBJ2-7; tentatively, D is TRBD1 or TRBD2 (5 bases each). V was trimmed by 4 bases and J by 1 base, leaving 24 bases between them. The CDR3 spans 18 residues. Germline CDR1 SGHRS, CDR2 YFSETQ. The DNA for the CDR3 is TGCGCCAGCAGCGTGGATTACCTGGGACCGGGGTTTTCCTACGAGCAGTACTTC. Protein product: CASSVDYLGPGFSYEQYF.

The chain carries TRBV11-2 and TRBJ2-1; no definite D call. V lost 5 bases to trimming and J lost 8 bases, with 13 bases between them. Per germline, CDR1 SGHAT and CDR2 FQNNGV. The CDR3 covers 13 residues. CDR3 residues: CASSRPATHEQFF. The CDR3 nucleotides read TGTGCCAGCAGCCGACCGGCGACCCATGAGCAGTTCTTC.

The rearrangement joins TRBV27 to TRBJ1-5; D unclear. The CDR3 contains 13 residues. In germline, CDR1 is MNHEY, CDR2 SMNVEV (reference sequence). Deletions cut 5 bases from V and 3 bases from J, with 8 bases between. The CDR3 nucleotides read TGTGCCAGCAGTCCTACCCCCAATCAGCCCCAGCATTTT. Its translation is CASSPTPNQPQHF.

The chain has TRBV5-4 and TRBJ1-1, with D maybe TRBD1 (5 bases). V was cut by 3 bases and J by 1 base, with 7 bases left in between. CDR1 and CDR2 from the germline V gene are SGHNT and YYREEE (reference sequence). The CDR3 has 13 amino acids. DNA for the CDR3: TGTGCCAGCAGCTCACAGGAGAACACTGAAGCTTTCTTT. Its translation is CASSSQENTEAFF. The entire variable domain, with the rest obtained from reference TRBV5-4 and TRBJ1-1, is as follows: ETGVTQSPTHLIKTRGQQVTLRCSSQSGHNTVSWYQQALGQGPQFIFQYYREEENGRGNFPPRFSGLQFPNYSSELNVNALELDDSALYLCASSSQENTEAFFGQGTRLTVV.

V and J are TRBV5-4 and TRBJ2-2; D is unclear. Trimming took off 6 bases at V and 5 bases at J, with 14 bases between the two ends. CDR3 length: 14 amino acids. CDR1 is SGHNT, CDR2 YYREEE, per germline (reference sequence). The CDR3: CASTNPEGTGELFF. The DNA for the CDR3 is TGTGCCAGCACCAACCCCGAAGGGACCGGGGAGCTGTTTTTT.

This chain uses TRBV4-1 with TRBJ2-6, with no clear D. Per the germline V gene, CDR1 is MGHRA and CDR2 is YSYEKL. The CDR3 spans 16 residues. V was shortened by 0 bases and J by 0 bases, with 6 bases between the two germline ends. The CDR3 reads CASSQDRVSGANVLTF. The CDR3 bases are TGCGCCAGCAGCCAAGATAGGGTCTCTGGGGCCAACGTCCTGACTTTC.

V is TRBV5-1 and J is TRBJ1-3, with D uncertain. The CDR3 length is 14 residues. CDR1 SGHRS and CDR2 YFSETQ come from the germline V gene. V was trimmed by 2 bases and J by 7 bases, leaving 13 bases between them. CDR3 sequence: CASSFSYGPNTIYF. Written as DNA, the CDR3 is TGCGCCAGCAGCTTTTCATACGGGCCCAACACCATATATTTT.

The CDR3 DNA reads as TGTGCCAGCAGCTTAGGACAAGCAACTAATGAAAAACTGTTTTTT. Translation: CASSLGQATNEKLFF. The chain links TRBV7-9 to TRBJ1-4; unclear D gene. The CDR3 runs 15 residues. The V gene's germline CDR1 is SEHNR and CDR2 FQNEAQ (reference sequence). The germline V and J ends were trimmed by 1 base and 0 bases, with 6 bases remaining between them.

V is TRBV12-5 and J is TRBJ2-7; D is uncertain. The V gene's germline CDR1 is LGHNT and CDR2 FRNRAP. The ends were cut back, 1 base at V and 3 bases at J, with 7 bases in the middle. The CDR3 has 13 residues. CDR3 sequence: CASGLAESYEQYF. CDR3 nucleotides: TGTGCTAGTGGTTTGGCCGAGAGCTACGAGCAGTACTTC. Looking up the rest from reference TRBV12-5 and TRBJ2-7 gives the full variable domain: DARVTQTPRHKVTEMGQEVTMRCQPILGHNTVFWYRQTMMQGLELLAYFRNRAPLDDSGMPKDRFSAEMPDATLATLKIQPSEPRDSAVYFCASGLAESYEQYFGPGTRLTVT.